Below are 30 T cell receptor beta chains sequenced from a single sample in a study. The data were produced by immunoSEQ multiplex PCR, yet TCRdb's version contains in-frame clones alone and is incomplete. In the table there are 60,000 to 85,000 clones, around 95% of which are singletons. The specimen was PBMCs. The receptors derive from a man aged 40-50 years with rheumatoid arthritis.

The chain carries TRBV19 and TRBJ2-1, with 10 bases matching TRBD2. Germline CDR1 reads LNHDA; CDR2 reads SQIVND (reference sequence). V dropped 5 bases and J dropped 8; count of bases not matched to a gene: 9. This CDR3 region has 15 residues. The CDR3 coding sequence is TGTGCCAGTAGTGAGAGAGCGGGGGGGCACGATGAGCAGTTCTTC. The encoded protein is CASSERAGGHDEQFF.

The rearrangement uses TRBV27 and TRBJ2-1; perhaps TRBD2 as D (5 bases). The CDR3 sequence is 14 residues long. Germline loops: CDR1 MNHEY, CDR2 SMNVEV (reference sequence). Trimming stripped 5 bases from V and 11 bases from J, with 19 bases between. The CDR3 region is CASSQLLEAKKQFF. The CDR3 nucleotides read TGTGCCAGCAGTCAATTACTAGAGGCAAAGAAGCAGTTCTTC.

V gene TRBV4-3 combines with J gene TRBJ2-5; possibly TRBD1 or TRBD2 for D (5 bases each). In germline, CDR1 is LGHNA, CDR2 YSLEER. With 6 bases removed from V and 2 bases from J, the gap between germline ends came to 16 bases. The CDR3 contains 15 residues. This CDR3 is CASSPRGVLQETQYF. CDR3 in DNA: TGCGCCAGCAGTCCAAGAGGGGTACTACAAGAGACCCAGTACTTC.

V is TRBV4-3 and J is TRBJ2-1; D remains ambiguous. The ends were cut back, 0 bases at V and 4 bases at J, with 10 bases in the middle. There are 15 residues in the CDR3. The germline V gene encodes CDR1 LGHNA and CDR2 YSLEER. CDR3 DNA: TGCGCCAGCAGCCAAGACGGCAGTTCTTACAATGAGCAGTTCTTC. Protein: CASSQDGSSYNEQFF.

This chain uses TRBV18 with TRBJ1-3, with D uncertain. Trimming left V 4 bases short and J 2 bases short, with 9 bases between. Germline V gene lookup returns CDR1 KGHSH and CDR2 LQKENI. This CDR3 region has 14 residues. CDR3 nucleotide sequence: TGTGCCAGCTCACTAGGCGACCCTGGAAACACCATATATTTT. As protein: CASSLGDPGNTIYF.

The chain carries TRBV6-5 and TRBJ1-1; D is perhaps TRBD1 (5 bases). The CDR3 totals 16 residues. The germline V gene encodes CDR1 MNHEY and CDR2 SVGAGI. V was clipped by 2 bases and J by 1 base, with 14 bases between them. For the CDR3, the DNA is TGTGCCAGCAGTTACGGAGGCAGCGGGACGAACACTGAAGCTTTCTTT. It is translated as CASSYGGSGTNTEAFF.

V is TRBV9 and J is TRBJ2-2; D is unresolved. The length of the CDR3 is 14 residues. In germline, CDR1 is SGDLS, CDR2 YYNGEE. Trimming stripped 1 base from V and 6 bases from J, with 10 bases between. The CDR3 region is CASSVKESSGELFF. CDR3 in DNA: TGTGCCAGCAGCGTAAAAGAGAGCTCCGGGGAGCTGTTTTTT.

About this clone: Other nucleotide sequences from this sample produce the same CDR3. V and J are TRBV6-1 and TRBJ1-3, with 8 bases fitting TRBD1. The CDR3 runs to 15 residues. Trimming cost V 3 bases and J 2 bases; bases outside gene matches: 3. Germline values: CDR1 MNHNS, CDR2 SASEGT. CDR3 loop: CASSEAGGPGNTIYF. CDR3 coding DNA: TGTGCCAGCAGTGAGGCAGGGGGCCCTGGAAACACCATATATTTT.

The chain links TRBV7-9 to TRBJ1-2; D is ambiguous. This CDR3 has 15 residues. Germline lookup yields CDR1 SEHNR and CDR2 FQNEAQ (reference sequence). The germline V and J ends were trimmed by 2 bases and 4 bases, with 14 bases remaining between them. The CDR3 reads CASSLIPGDGYGYTF. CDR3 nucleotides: TGTGCCAGCAGCTTAATCCCCGGGGATGGCTATGGCTACACCTTC.

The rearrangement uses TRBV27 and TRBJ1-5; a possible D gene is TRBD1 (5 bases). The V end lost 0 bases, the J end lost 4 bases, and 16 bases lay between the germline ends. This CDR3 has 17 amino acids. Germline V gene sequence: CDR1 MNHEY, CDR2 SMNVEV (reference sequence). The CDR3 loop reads CASSLSFMWGKNQPQHF. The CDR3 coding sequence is TGTGCCAGCAGTTTATCCTTTATGTGGGGGAAAAATCAGCCCCAGCATTTT.

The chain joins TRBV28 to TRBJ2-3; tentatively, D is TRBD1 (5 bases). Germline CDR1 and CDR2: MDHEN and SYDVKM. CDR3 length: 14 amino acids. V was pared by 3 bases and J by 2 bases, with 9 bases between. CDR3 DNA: TGTGCCAGCAGTTTGGCAGGGCCCACAGATACGCAGTATTTT. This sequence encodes CASSLAGPTDTQYF. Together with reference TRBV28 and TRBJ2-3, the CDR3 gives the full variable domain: DVKVTQSSRYLVKRTGEKVFLECVQDMDHENMFWYRQDPGLGLRLIYFSYDVKMKEKGDIPEGYSVSREKKERFSLILESASTNQTSMYLCASSLAGPTDTQYFGPGTRLTVL.

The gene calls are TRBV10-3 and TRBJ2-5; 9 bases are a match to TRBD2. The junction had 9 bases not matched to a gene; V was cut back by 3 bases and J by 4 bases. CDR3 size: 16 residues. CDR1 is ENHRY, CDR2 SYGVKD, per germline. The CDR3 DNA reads TGTGCCATCAGTGACGCGGTTAGCGGGAGCGGAGAGACCCAGTACTTC. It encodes CAISDAVSGSGETQYF.

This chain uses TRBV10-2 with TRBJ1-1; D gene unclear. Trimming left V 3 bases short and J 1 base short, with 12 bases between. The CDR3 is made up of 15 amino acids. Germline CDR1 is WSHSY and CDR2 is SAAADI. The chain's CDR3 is CASSDSWASNTEAFF. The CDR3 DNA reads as TGCGCCAGCAGTGATTCTTGGGCCTCGAACACTGAAGCTTTCTTT.

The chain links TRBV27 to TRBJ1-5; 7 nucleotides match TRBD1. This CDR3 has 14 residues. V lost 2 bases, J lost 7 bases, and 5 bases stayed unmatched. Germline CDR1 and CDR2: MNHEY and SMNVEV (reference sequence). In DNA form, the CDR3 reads TGTGCCAGCAGTTTAAAGGGGGCAGCGCAGCCCCAGCATTTT. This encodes CASSLKGAAQPQHF.

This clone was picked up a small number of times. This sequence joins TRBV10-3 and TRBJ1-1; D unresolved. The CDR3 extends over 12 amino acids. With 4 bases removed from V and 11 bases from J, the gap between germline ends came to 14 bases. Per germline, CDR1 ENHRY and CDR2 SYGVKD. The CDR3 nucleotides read TGTGCCATCAGTGTAGGAAGGGCCGACGCTTTCTTT. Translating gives CAISVGRADAFF.

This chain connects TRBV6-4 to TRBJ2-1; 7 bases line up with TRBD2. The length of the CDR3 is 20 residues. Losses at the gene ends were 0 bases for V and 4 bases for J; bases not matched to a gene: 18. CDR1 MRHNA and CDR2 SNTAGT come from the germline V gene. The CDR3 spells CASSDSAWGGPSGKYNEQFF. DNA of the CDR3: TGTGCCAGCAGTGACTCGGCCTGGGGGGGACCTAGCGGCAAATACAATGAGCAGTTCTTC.

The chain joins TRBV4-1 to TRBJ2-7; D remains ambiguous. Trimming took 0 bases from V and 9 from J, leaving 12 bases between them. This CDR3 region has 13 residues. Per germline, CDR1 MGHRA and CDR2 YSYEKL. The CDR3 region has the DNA TGCGCCAGCAGCCAAGATTATTCTAGGGCGCAGTACTTC. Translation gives CASSQDYSRAQYF.

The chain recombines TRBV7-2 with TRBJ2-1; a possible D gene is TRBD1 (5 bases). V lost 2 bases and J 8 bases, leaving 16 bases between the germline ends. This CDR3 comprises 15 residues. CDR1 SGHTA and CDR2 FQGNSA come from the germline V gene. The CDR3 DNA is TGTGCCAGCAGCTTACGATCAGGGCGGTCCGATGAGCAGTTCTTC. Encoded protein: CASSLRSGRSDEQFF.

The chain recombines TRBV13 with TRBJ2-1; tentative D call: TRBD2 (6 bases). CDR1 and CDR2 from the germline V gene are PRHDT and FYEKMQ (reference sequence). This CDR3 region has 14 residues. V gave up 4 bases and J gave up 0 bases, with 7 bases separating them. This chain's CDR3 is CASSYSGSYNEQFF. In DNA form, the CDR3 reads TGTGCCAGCAGCTATAGCGGCTCCTACAATGAGCAGTTCTTC.

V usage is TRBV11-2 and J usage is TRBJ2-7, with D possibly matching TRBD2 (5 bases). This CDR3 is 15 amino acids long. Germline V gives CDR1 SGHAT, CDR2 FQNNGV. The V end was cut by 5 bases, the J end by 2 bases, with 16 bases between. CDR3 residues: CASSLHRGFPYEQYF. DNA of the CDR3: TGTGCCAGCAGCCTACACAGAGGGTTTCCCTACGAGCAGTACTTC.

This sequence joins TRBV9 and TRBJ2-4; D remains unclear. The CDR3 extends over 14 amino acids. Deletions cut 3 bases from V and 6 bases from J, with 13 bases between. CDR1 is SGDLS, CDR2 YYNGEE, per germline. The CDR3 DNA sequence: TGTGCCAGCAGCGACCGGACGGACCCAAACATTCAGTACTTC. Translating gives CASSDRTDPNIQYF.

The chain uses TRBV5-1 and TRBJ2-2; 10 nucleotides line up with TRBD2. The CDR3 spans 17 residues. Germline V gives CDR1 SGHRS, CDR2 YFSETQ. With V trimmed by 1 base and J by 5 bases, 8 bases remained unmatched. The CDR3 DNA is TGCGCCAGCAGCTTGATAGCGGGGGGCTCAGGGACCGGGGAGCTGTTTTTT. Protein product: CASSLIAGGSGTGELFF.

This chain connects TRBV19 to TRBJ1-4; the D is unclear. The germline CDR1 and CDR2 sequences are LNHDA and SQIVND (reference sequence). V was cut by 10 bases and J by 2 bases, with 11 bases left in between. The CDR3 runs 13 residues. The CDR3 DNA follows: TGTGCCACCAAGTATCCGACTAATGAAAAACTGTTTTTT. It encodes CATKYPTNEKLFF. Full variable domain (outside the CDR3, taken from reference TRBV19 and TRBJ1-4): DGGITQSPKYLFRKEGQNVTLSCEQNLNHDAMYWYRQDPGQGLRLIYYSQIVNDFQKGDIAEGYSVSREKKESFPLTVTSAQKNPTAFYLCATKYPTNEKLFFGSGTQLSVL.

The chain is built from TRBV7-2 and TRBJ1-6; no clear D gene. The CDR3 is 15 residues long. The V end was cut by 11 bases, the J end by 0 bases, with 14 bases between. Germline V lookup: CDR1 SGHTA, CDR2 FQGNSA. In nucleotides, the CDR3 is TGTGCCGGGAGACACACGAGCTCCTATAATTCACCCCTCCACTTT. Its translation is CAGRHTSSYNSPLHF.

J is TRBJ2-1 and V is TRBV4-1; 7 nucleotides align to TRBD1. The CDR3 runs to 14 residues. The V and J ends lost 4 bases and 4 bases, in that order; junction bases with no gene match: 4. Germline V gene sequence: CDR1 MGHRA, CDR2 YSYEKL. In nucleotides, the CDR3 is TGCGCCAGCAGCCCTGGGACAGAATACAATGAGCAGTTCTTC. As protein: CASSPGTEYNEQFF.

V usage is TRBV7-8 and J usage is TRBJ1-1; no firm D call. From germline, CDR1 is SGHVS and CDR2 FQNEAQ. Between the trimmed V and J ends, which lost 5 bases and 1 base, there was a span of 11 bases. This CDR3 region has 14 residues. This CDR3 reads CASSLRPENTEAFF. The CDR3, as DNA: TGTGCCAGCAGCCTGAGACCAGAGAACACTGAAGCTTTCTTT.

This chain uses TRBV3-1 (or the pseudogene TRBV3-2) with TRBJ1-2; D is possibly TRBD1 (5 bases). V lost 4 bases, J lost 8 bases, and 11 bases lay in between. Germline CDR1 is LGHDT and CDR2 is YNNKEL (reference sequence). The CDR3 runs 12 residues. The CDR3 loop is CASSPGPPGYTF. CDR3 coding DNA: TGTGCCAGCAGCCCGGGACCGCCGGGCTACACCTTC.

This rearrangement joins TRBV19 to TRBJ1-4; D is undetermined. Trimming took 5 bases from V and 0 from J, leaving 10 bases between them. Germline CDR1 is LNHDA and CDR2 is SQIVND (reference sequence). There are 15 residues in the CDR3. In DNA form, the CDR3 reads TGTGCCAGTAGTCCTGGCCTAGCAACTAATGAAAAACTGTTTTTT. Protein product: CASSPGLATNEKLFF. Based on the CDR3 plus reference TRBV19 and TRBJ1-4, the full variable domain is DGGITQSPKYLFRKEGQNVTLSCEQNLNHDAMYWYRQDPGQGLRLIYYSQIVNDFQKGDIAEGYSVSREKKESFPLTVTSAQKNPTAFYLCASSPGLATNEKLFFGSGTQLSVL.

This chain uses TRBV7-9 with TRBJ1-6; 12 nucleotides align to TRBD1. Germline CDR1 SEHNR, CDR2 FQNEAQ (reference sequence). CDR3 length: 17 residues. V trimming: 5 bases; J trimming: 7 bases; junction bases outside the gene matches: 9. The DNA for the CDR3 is TGTGCCAGCAGCCCCCTTGTGGGGACAGGGGGCAATTCACCCCTCCACTTT. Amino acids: CASSPLVGTGGNSPLHF.

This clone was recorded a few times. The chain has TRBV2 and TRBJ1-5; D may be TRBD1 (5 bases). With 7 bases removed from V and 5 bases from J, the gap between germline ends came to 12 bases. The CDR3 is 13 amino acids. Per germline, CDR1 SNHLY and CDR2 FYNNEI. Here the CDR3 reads CASTAGSDQPQHF. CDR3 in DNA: TGTGCCAGCACTGCAGGGAGTGATCAGCCCCAGCATTTT.